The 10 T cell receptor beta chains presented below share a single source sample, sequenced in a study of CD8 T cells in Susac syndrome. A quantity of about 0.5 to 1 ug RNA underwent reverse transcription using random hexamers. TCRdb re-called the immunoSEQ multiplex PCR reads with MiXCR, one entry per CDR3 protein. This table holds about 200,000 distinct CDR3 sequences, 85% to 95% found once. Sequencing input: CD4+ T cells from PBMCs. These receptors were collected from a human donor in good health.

CDR3: CASSLRGGASGDTQYF. DNA for the CDR3: TGTGCCAGCAGCTTACGCGGGGGCGCGTCGGGAGATACGCAGTATTTT. This sequence joins TRBV7-2 and TRBJ2-3, with D possibly TRBD2 on 7 matching bases. V was clipped by 2 bases and J by 5 bases, with 17 bases between them. The CDR3 length is 16 residues. Germline CDR1 is SGHTA and CDR2 is FQGNSA.

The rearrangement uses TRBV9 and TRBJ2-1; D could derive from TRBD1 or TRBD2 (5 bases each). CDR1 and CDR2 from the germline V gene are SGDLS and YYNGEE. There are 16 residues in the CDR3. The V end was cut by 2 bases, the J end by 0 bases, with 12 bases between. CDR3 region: CASSVLGPSSYNEQFF. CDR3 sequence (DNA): TGTGCCAGCAGCGTTTTGGGACCCAGCTCCTACAATGAGCAGTTCTTC.

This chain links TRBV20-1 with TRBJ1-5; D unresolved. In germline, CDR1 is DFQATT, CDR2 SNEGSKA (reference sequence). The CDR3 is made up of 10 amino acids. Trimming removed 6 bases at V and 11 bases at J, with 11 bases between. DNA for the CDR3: TGCAGTGCCTTTACTCGGTCCCAGCATTTT. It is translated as CSAFTRSQHF.

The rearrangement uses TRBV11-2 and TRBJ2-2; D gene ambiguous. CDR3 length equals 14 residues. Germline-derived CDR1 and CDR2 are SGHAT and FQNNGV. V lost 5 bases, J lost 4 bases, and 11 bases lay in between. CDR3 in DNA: TGTGCCAGCAGCGTATCAGCTGGCACCGGGGAGCTGTTTTTT. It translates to CASSVSAGTGELFF.

CDR3 sequence: CAWSRDRGIGTDTQYF. The CDR3 nucleotides are TGTGCCTGGAGCCGGGACAGGGGAATTGGGACAGATACGCAGTATTTT. The genes are TRBV30 and TRBJ2-3; 10 bases line up with TRBD1. Germline trimming cut 3 bases from V and 3 bases from J; bases unmatched to any gene: 9. CDR3 length: 16 residues. Per the germline V gene, CDR1 is GTSNPN and CDR2 is SVGIG (reference sequence).

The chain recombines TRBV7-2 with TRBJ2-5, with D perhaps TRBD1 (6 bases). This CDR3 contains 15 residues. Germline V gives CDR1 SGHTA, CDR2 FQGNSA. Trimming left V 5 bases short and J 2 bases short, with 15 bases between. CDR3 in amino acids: CASSPGQLKQETQYF. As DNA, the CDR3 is TGTGCCAGCAGCCCCGGACAGCTTAAGCAAGAGACCCAGTACTTC.

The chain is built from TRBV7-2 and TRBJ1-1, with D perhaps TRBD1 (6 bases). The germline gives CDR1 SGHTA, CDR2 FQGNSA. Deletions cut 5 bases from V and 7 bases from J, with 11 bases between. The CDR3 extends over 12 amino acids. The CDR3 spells CASSIRGVEAFF. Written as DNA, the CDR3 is TGTGCCAGCAGCATCAGGGGCGTTGAAGCTTTCTTT.

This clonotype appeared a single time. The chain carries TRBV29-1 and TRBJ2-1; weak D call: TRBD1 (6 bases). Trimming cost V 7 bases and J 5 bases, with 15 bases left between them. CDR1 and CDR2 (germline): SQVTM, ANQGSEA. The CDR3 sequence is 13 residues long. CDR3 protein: CSAAPTGNNEQFF. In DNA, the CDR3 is TGCAGCGCGGCCCCGACAGGAAACAATGAGCAGTTCTTC.

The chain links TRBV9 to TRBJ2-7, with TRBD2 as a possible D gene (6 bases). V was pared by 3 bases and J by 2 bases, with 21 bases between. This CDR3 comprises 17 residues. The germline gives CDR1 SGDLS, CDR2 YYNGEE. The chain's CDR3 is CASSADRRESRAYEQYV. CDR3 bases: TGTGCCAGCAGCGCTGACCGGAGGGAGAGCAGGGCCTACGAGCAGTACGTC.

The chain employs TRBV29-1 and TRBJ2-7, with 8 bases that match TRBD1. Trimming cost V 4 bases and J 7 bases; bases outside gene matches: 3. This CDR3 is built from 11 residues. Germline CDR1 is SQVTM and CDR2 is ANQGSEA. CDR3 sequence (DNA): TGCAGCGTTGGACAGGGGCGGGAGCAGTACGTC. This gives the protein CSVGQGREQYV.